This T cell receptor (beta chain) was sequenced for a study of T cell changes during pregnancy in multiple sclerosis. The CDR3 length is 12 residues. The V gene's germline CDR1 is SQVTM and CDR2 ANQGSEA. Trimming left V 6 bases short and J 4 bases short, with 12 bases between. Clones were sequenced by immunoSEQ multiplex PCR, and TCRdb holds only the in-frame ones, with some missing. This repertoire shows around 80,000 clones, roughly nine tenths found once; its top ten account for around 3%. This specimen consisted of peripheral blood, obtained before pregnancy. The receptor was isolated from a female donor with multiple sclerosis, enrolled in a pregnancy study. The chain has TRBV29-1 and TRBJ1-2, with unresolved D. The CDR3 bases are TGCAGCGTCCCAACAGCCGTCTATGGCTACACCTTC. The encoded protein is CSVPTAVYGYTF.